This TCR beta chain was documented in a study of blood T cell repertoires in COVID-19. Study-level background: COVID-19 samples from acute and convalescent phases originated in the United States, Italy and Spain. PBMCs, B-cell-depleted T cells, or T cells were the source of the cDNA or gDNA that made up the material.

Sequenced by immunoSEQ multiplex PCR; TCRdb stores in-frame clones only, minus some. The table has 50,000 or so clones, 70% to 85% seen once. The specimen sequenced was peripheral blood. The sequence was collected from a man in his sixties or seventies with acute or convalescent COVID-19.

CDR3 DNA: TGCGCCAGCAGCTTGGCCTCGGGGGACTATAATTCACCCCTCCACTTT. This encodes CASSLASGDYNSPLHF. The gene calls are TRBV5-1 and TRBJ1-6; TRBD1 might be the D (5 bases). The V and J ends lost 0 bases and 3 bases respectively, with 10 bases between them. CDR1 SGHRS and CDR2 YFSETQ come from the germline V gene. The CDR3 contains 16 residues.